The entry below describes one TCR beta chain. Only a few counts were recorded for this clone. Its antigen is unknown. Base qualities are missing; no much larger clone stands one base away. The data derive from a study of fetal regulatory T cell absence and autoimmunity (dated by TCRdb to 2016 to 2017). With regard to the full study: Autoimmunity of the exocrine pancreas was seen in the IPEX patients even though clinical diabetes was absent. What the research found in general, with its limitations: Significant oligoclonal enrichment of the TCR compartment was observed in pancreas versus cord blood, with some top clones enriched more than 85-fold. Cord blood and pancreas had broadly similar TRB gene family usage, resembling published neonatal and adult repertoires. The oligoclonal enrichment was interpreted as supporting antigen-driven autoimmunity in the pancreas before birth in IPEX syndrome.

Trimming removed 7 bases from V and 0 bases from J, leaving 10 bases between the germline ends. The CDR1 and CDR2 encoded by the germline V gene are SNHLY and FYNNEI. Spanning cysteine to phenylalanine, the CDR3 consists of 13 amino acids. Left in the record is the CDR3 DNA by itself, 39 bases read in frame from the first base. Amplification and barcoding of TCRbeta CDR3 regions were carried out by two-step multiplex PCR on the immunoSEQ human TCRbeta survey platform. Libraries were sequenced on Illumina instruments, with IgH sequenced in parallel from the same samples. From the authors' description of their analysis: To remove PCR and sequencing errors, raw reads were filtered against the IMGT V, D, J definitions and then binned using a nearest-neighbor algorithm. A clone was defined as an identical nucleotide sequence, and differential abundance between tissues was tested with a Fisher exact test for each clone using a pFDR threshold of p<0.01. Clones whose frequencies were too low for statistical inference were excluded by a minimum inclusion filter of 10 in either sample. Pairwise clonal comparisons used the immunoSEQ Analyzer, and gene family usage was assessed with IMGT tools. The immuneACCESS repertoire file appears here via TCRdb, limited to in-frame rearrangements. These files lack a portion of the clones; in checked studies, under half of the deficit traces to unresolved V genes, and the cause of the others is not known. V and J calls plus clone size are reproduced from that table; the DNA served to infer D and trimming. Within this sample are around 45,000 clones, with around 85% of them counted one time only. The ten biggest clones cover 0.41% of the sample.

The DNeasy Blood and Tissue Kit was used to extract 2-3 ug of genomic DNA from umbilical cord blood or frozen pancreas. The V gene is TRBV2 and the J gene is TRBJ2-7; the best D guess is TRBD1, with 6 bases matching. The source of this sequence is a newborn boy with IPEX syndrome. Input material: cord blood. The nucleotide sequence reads TGTGCCAGCAAGAGGACAGCCTCCTACGAGCAGTACTTC. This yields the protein CASKRTASYEQYF.